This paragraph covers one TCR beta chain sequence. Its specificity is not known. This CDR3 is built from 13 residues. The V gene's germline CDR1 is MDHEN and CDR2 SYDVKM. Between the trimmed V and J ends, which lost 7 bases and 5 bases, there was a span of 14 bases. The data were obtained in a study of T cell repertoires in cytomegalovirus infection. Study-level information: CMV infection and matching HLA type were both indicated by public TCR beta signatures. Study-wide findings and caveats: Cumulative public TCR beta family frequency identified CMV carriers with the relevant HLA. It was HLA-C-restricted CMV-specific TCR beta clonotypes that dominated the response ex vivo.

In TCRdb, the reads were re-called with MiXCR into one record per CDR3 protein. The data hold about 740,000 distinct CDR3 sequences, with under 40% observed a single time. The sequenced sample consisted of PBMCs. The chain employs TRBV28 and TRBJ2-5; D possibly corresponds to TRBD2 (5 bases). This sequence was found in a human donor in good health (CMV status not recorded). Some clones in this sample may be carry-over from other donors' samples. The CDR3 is CASNSAGWETQYF. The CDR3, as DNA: TGTGCCAGCAATAGCGCGGGTTGGGAGACCCAGTACTTC.